What follows are 13 T cell receptor beta chains derived from one specimen sequenced in a study of shared clonotypes between healthy human individuals. Measured with immunoSEQ multiplex PCR; TCRdb has only the in-frame clones, and not every one. The sample holds a few hundred thousand clones, approximately 79% seen once. Sequencing was done on a sample of PBMCs. The receptors shown here come from a woman aged 40 to 49 in good health. Some clones in this sample may be carry-over from other donors' samples.

The rearrangement joins TRBV7-9 to TRBJ2-5; D perhaps matches TRBD2 (5 bases). Germline V gives CDR1 SEHNR, CDR2 FQNEAQ (reference sequence). V was pared by 4 bases and J by 4 bases, with 13 bases between. CDR3 length: 14 amino acids. The CDR3 sequence is CASSYDFGGETQYF. The CDR3 DNA sequence: TGTGCCAGCAGCTATGACTTCGGAGGAGAGACCCAGTACTTC. The full variable domain, completed using reference TRBV7-9 and TRBJ2-5, is DTGVSQNPRHKITKRGQNVTFRCDPISEHNRLYWYRQTLGQGPEFLTYFQNEAQLEKSRLLSDRFSAERPKGSFSTLEIQRTEQGDSAMYLCASSYDFGGETQYFGPGTRLLVL.

The chain uses TRBV6-1 and TRBJ2-7; 9 bases align to TRBD1. With V trimmed by 3 bases and J by 4 bases, 1 base remained unmatched. Per germline, CDR1 MNHNS and CDR2 SASEGT. The CDR3 contains 13 residues. In DNA, the CDR3 is TGTGCCAGCAGTGAGGACAGGGGTTACGAGCAGTACTTC. It translates to CASSEDRGYEQYF.

The J gene is TRBJ1-4, the V gene TRBV28; 7 bases are shared with TRBD1. The germline CDR1 and CDR2 sequences are MDHEN and SYDVKM. The CDR3 extends over 14 amino acids. J was trimmed by 4 bases and V by 6 bases; bases with no gene match: 5. The CDR3 DNA reads TGTGCCAGCAGGTCGGGACAGAATAATGAAAAACTGTTTTTT. Residues: CASRSGQNNEKLFF.

The rearrangement links TRBV5-6 to TRBJ2-7; D is ambiguous. Germline V lookup: CDR1 SGHDT, CDR2 YYEEEE. The CDR3 loop spans 15 amino acids. V was pared by 0 bases and J by 2 bases, with 12 bases between. CDR3 in amino acids: CASSLGFDTTYEQYF. The CDR3 DNA follows: TGTGCCAGCAGCTTGGGATTTGACACCACCTACGAGCAGTACTTC.

This clone has only one observation. This chain joins TRBV6-1 and TRBJ2-2, with TRBD2 as a possible D gene (6 bases). The V and J ends lost 4 bases and 2 bases respectively, with 8 bases between them. This CDR3 comprises 14 residues. CDR1 and CDR2 (germline): MNHNS, SASEGT. CDR3 nucleotides: TGTGCCAGCAGTGGGGACTTAAACACCGGGGAGCTGTTTTTT. Protein sequence: CASSGDLNTGELFF.

Regarding this clone: Sequence at one end of the junction differs from germline and may be a read error. The rearrangement uses TRBV20-1 and TRBJ2-5; D unclear. This CDR3 has 11 residues. Germline V CDR1 and CDR2: DFQATT, SNEGSKA (reference sequence). The CDR3 reads CSESHQETQYF. Written as DNA, the CDR3 is TGTTCGGAGTCCCACCAAGAGACCCAGTACTTC.

Remarks on this clone: This sample includes further DNA sequences coding for the same CDR3. The V and J genes are TRBV7-3 and TRBJ2-7, with TRBD2 matching 7 bases. The germline V gene encodes CDR1 SGHTA and CDR2 FQGTGA. Trimming removed 5 bases from V and 2 bases from J; junction bases left unmatched: 6. CDR3 length: 14 residues. As DNA, the CDR3 is TGTGCCAGCAGCCCTACTAGCGCGACCTACGAGCAGTACTTC. Translation: CASSPTSATYEQYF.

For this clone: The same CDR3 can be traced to other DNA sequences in this sample. The J gene is TRBJ2-5, the V gene TRBV28, with D hard to call. Germline V CDR1 and CDR2: MDHEN, SYDVKM. Deletions cut 2 bases from V and 5 bases from J, with 3 bases between. The CDR3 has 11 amino acids. The DNA of the CDR3 is TGTGCCAGCAGTTTAGGGGAGACCCAGTACTTC. It codes for CASSLGETQYF.

The rearrangement links TRBV5-1 to TRBJ2-3, with 9 bases aligning to TRBD1. CDR1 and CDR2 (germline): SGHRS, YFSETQ. This CDR3 contains 15 residues. Losses at the gene ends were 1 base for V and 4 bases for J; bases not matched to a gene: 4. CDR3 in amino acids: CASSLIGQGPDTQYF. CDR3 coding DNA: TGCGCCAGCAGCTTGATAGGACAGGGGCCAGATACGCAGTATTTT.

The chain is built from TRBV10-3 and TRBJ2-7; D possibly matches TRBD1 or TRBD2 (6 bases each). Looked up from germline, CDR1 is ENHRY and CDR2 is SYGVKD. Trimming left V 8 bases short and J 4 bases short, with 12 bases between. This CDR3 is 12 amino acids long. CDR3: CAIGRGGYEQYF. The CDR3 DNA follows: TGTGCCATCGGGAGAGGGGGGTACGAGCAGTACTTC.

The J gene is TRBJ2-3, the V gene TRBV5-1; 14 nucleotides line up with TRBD2. The V segment lost 4 bases and the J segment 4 bases; nucleotides outside the gene matches: 2. Germline lookup yields CDR1 SGHRS and CDR2 YFSETQ. The CDR3 is 15 amino acids. The CDR3 coding sequence is TGCGCCAGCAGCCCGGGACTAGCGGGGGCAGATACGCAGTATTTT. Its translation is CASSPGLAGADTQYF.

Here the CDR3 DNA reads TGTGCCAGCAGGGACAGTCAATACTCCTACGAGCAGTACTTC. Translation gives CASRDSQYSYEQYF. The genes are TRBV6-1 and TRBJ2-7; a weak D match, TRBD1 (6 bases). V lost 6 bases and J lost 0, with 12 bases in between. The length of the CDR3 is 14 residues. In germline, CDR1 is MNHNS, CDR2 SASEGT.

This clone was counted a single time. The chain is built from TRBV6-6 and TRBJ2-7, with D possibly being TRBD1 (6 bases). Germline lookup yields CDR1 MNHNY and CDR2 SVGAGI (reference sequence). This CDR3 region has 15 residues. V dropped 0 bases and J dropped 3 bases, with 12 bases sitting between them. CDR3 coding DNA: TGTGCCAGCAGTTACTCGTGGGACATGGGCTACGAGCAGTACTTC. It specifies CASSYSWDMGYEQYF.